The 3 T cell receptor beta chains in this list originate from one sample, sequenced in a study of T cell clonotyping in hematopoietic cell transplantation. Repertoires were generated with immunoSEQ multiplex PCR, while TCRdb's copy carries only in-frame clones and drops some. This sample has fewer than 70,000 clones, with roughly 94% found just once. Sequencing was performed on peripheral blood mononuclear cells. These receptor sequences come from a man in his fifties or sixties in good health. Some clones in this sample may be carry-over from other donors' samples.

This chain connects TRBV9 to TRBJ1-3, with D maybe TRBD1 (5 bases). V lost 0 bases to trimming and J lost 1 base, with 8 bases between them. CDR1 is SGDLS and CDR2 is YYNGEE in the germline V gene. The CDR3 spans 15 residues. The CDR3, as DNA: TGTGCCAGCAGCGTAGTTGGGGGTTCTGGAAACACCATATATTTT. Protein: CASSVVGGSGNTIYF. The variable domain in full, with the rest retrieved from reference TRBV9 and TRBJ1-3, is DSGVTQTPKHLITATGQRVTLRCSPRSGDLSVYWYQQSLDQGLQFLIQYYNGEERAKGNILERFSAQQFPDLHSELNLSSLELGDSALYFCASSVVGGSGNTIYFGEGSWLTVV.

The gene calls are TRBV6-6 and TRBJ2-7; 7 nucleotides agree with TRBD2. Germline V gene data show CDR1 as MNHNY and CDR2 as SVGAGI (reference sequence). The CDR3 extends over 16 amino acids. The ends lost 7 bases at V and 2 bases at J; junction bases unmatched: 14. CDR3 coding DNA: TGTGCCAGCACCAGCGCCCCAGCGGGGACCCCCTACGAGCAGTACTTC. It translates to CASTSAPAGTPYEQYF.

This clone appeared once. This chain joins TRBV28 and TRBJ1-2; D is ambiguous. The CDR3 runs to 15 residues. V was shortened by 3 bases and J by 4 bases, with 15 bases between the two germline ends. CDR1 and CDR2 from the germline V gene are MDHEN and SYDVKM. The CDR3 sequence: CASSFPKGSSYGYTF. The CDR3, as DNA: TGTGCCAGCAGTTTTCCCAAGGGCAGCTCCTATGGCTACACCTTC.